This T cell receptor beta chain was identified during a study of blood T cell repertoires in COVID-19 (dated by TCRdb to the early 2020s). Some background on the complete study: The collaborator samples originated in the United States, Italy and Spain and spanned the acute and convalescent phases of COVID-19. HLA class I and class II types, where available, came from metadata supplied by the sample provider rather than from assay-based typing. Deeply sampled blood TCRbeta repertoires from subjects exposed to, actively infected with, or recovered from COVID-19 were included in the dataset. The material from the prospective study consisted of cDNA or gDNA derived from T cells, B-cell-depleted T cells, or PBMCs. The samples were drawn from the first 160 participants of the ongoing ImmuneRACE study and from 1,254 subjects provided by 6 global collaborators. Nearly every sample came with metadata listing a de-identified subject ID, COVID-19 status, age in years and sex. The repertoires were made available in a free public database intended to serve as a resource for research on the immune response to SARS-CoV-2. Results the study describes overall, beyond this receptor: How much clinical and demographic metadata was included differed by source and by participant, and the metadata was provided uncurated.

Inclusive of the bounding cysteine and phenylalanine, the CDR3 is 16 residues long. Just the 48-base CDR3 DNA is kept, in frame starting at base 1. V is clipped by 2 bases and J by 3 bases, and the sequence between their germline boundaries is 14 bases long. CDR1 and CDR2 (LNHNV, YYDKDF) derive from the germline V gene (reference sequence). Participants in the prospective study were aged roughly 18 to 100 years, lived in under 30 United States geographic areas, and enrolled through a virtual design. Cohort assignment in the prospective study relied on participant-reported clinical history from a screening survey and a study questionnaire. For ImmuneRACE Cohort 3, a participant was defined as recovered based on two consecutive negative NP/OP PCR tests, clearance by a healthcare professional, or resolution of symptoms. In the prospective study, whole blood, serum and a nasopharyngeal or oropharyngeal swab were collected from each participant by mobile phlebotomists. Participants in the prospective study had the option to provide additional blood draws and questionnaires over a roughly two-month period. Blood samples from the prospective study were shipped frozen or at room temperature prior to DNA extraction.

Worth noting for this clone: This clone's antigen is unknown. No base quality information exists; no much larger clone differs at one position.

TCRbeta CDR3 regions were amplified from genomic DNA using the immunoSEQ Assay, a bias-controlled multiplex PCR. Under the source paper's analysis protocol: Nucleated cell counts per sample were estimated from amplification of reference gene primers within the assay. Sequence reads were collapsed and filtered to measure the absolute abundance of every unique TCRbeta CDR3 rearrangement. Productive Simpson clonality was computed per sample as the square root of Simpson's diversity index over productive rearrangements. Held by TCRdb, this immuneACCESS table contains in-frame sequences only and omits some clones. Under half of the omission traces to an unresolved V gene where checked; the cause of the rest is unknown. That table supplies the V and J calls and clone size; D and trimming were determined from the DNA. The sample profile shows under 300,000 clones; around 89% of them were found once. Approximately 3% of the sample lies in the top ten.

Sequenced: PBMCs or T cells enriched from blood (not recorded which). This chain joins TRBV15 to TRBJ2-1; TRBD1 is possibly the D segment (6 matching bases). The sequence derives from a woman aged 50 to 60 who had recovered from COVID-19. In nucleotides, the sequence is TGTGCCACCAGCAGATCTTCTAGGGGACACTACAATGAGCAGTTCTTC. Its product reads: CATSRSSRGHYNEQFF.